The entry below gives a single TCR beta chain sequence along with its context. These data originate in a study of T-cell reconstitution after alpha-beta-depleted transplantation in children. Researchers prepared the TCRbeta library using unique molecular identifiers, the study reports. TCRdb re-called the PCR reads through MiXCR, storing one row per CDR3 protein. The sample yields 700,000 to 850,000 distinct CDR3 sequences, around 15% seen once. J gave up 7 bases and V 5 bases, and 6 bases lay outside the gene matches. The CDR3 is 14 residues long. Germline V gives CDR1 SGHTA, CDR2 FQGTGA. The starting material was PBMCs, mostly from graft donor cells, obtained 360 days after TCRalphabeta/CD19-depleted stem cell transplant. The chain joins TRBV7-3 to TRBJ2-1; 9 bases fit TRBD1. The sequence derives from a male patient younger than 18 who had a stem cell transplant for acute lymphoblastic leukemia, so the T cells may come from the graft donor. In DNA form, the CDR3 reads TGTGCCAGCAGCCCGGGACAGGGTGTAAATGAGCAGTTCTTC. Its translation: CASSPGQGVNEQFF. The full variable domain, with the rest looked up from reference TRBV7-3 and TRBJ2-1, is GAGVSQTPSNKVTEKGKYVELRCDPISGHTALYWYRQSLGQGPEFLIYFQGTGAADDSGLPNDRFFAVRPEGSVSTLKIQRTERGDSAVYLCASSPGQGVNEQFFGPGTRLTVL.